One sample yielded the 21 T cell receptor beta chains listed below, sequenced in a study of early T cells in non-severe SARS-CoV-2 infection. TCRdb re-analysed the 5' RACE reads in MiXCR, keeping a single row per CDR3 protein. The profile shows about 38,000 distinct CDR3 sequences, under 7% of them singletons. Here the sequenced sample was whole blood, taken at baseline. These receptors came from an adult who was a healthcare worker with PCR-confirmed SARS-CoV-2 infection or an uninfected control (not recorded which).

This clonotype was found many times. This chain joins TRBV12-3 or TRBV12-4 and TRBJ1-6; D perhaps matches TRBD1 (6 bases). This CDR3 comprises 14 residues. The V end was cut by 7 bases, the J end by 7 bases, with 14 bases between. CDR3 DNA sequence: TGTGCCAGCACCCTGACAGGTGGAAATTCACCCCTCCACTTT. This codes for CASTLTGGNSPLHF.

The gene calls are TRBV7-8 and TRBJ2-1; D unresolved. Germline loops: CDR1 SGHVS, CDR2 FQNEAQ. This CDR3 region has 14 residues. V was shortened by 5 bases and J by 0 bases, with 8 bases between the two germline ends. The CDR3 DNA reads TGTGCCAGCAGCGCTAAGAGCTCCTACAATGAGCAGTTCTTC. Translating gives CASSAKSSYNEQFF.

The chain carries TRBV7-3 and TRBJ1-1; D unclear. The germline V gene encodes CDR1 SGHTA and CDR2 FQGTGA. The CDR3 extends over 14 amino acids. Deletions cut 1 base from V and 2 bases from J, with 8 bases between. The CDR3 DNA reads as TGTGCCAGCAGCTTAATGGGATTAAACACTGAAGCTTTCTTT. It encodes CASSLMGLNTEAFF.

This clonotype was counted ten times or more. The chain uses TRBV11-2 and TRBJ2-5, with D perhaps TRBD2 (5 bases). V lost 2 bases to trimming and J lost 0 bases, with 10 bases between them. Germline assignment: CDR1 SGHAT and CDR2 FQNNGV. The CDR3 covers 15 residues. This CDR3 reads CASSLSGNYQETQYF. The CDR3 DNA reads as TGTGCCAGCAGCTTATCCGGGAATTACCAAGAGACCCAGTACTTC. The full variable domain, with the rest looked up from reference TRBV11-2 and TRBJ2-5, is EAGVAQSPRYKIIEKRQSVAFWCNPISGHATLYWYQQILGQGPKLLIQFQNNGVVDDSQLPKDRFSAERLKGVDSTLKIQPAKLEDSAVYLCASSLSGNYQETQYFGPGTRLLVL.

The V and J genes are TRBV20-1 and TRBJ2-1; 8 bases line up with TRBD2. Germline-derived CDR1 and CDR2 are DFQATT and SNEGSKA (reference sequence). The CDR3 sequence is 16 residues long. With 6 bases clipped from V and 7 bases from J, the junction kept 17 bases outside the gene matches. The CDR3 DNA reads as TGCAGTGCAACGGGAGGACCTAGCGGGTTCGCGAATGAGCAGTTCTTC. Amino acids: CSATGGPSGFANEQFF.

V is TRBV7-9 and J is TRBJ2-1, with no clear D. The CDR3 length is 14 residues. The V gene's germline CDR1 is SEHNR and CDR2 FQNEAQ (reference sequence). Trimming cost V 3 bases and J 8 bases, with 14 bases left between them. The CDR3 region has the DNA TGTGCCAGCAGCTTGGTGGGAAGCCGCGATGAGCAGTTCTTC. Its protein is CASSLVGSRDEQFF. The whole variable domain, filled in from reference TRBV7-9 and TRBJ2-1, reads DTGVSQNPRHKITKRGQNVTFRCDPISEHNRLYWYRQTLGQGPEFLTYFQNEAQLEKSRLLSDRFSAERPKGSFSTLEIQRTEQGDSAMYLCASSLVGSRDEQFFGPGTRLTVL.

In its sample, this clonotype was seen many times. The chain links TRBV7-3 to TRBJ2-2, with D unclear. Deletions cut 2 bases from V and 5 bases from J, with 6 bases between. The CDR3 consists of 13 residues. Germline-derived CDR1 and CDR2 are SGHTA and FQGTGA. CDR3 amino acids: CASSLLGTGELFF. The CDR3 DNA follows: TGTGCCAGCAGCTTACTAGGGACCGGGGAGCTGTTTTTT.

A few counts support this clonotype. The CDR3 bases are TGTGCCAGCAGCCGACGAGGTTCTGGAAACACCATATATTTT. This encodes CASSRRGSGNTIYF. The chain recombines TRBV7-2 with TRBJ1-3; D is uncertain. V shed 5 bases and J shed 1 base, with 9 bases lying between them. The CDR3 is made up of 14 amino acids. CDR1 is SGHTA, CDR2 FQGNSA, per germline.

In its sample, this clonotype is medium-sized. V usage is TRBV2 and J usage is TRBJ2-3, with D possibly matching TRBD2 (7 bases). This CDR3 region has 15 residues. The V gene lost 5 bases and the J gene lost 5 bases, with 17 bases spanning the gap. Germline assignment: CDR1 SNHLY and CDR2 FYNNEI. The CDR3 DNA follows: TGTGCCAGCAGTCGCAGGGGCGGGAGTAGAGATACGCAGTATTTT. Protein product: CASSRRGGSRDTQYF.

This clonotype was counted many times. V gene TRBV19 combines with J gene TRBJ2-2; TRBD2 might be the D (5 bases). The germline CDR1 and CDR2 sequences are LNHDA and SQIVND (reference sequence). V was clipped by 8 bases and J by 1 base, with 17 bases between them. The length of the CDR3 is 16 residues. The CDR3 loop is CASGGSGKMNTGELFF. CDR3 coding DNA: TGTGCCAGTGGAGGCTCGGGGAAAATGAACACCGGGGAGCTGTTTTTT.

This clonotype was found many times. The rearrangement uses TRBV15 and TRBJ2-1; TRBD2 matches at 9 bases. CDR1 is LNHNV, CDR2 YYDKDF, per germline (reference sequence). The ends lost 5 bases at V and 5 bases at J; junction bases unmatched: 7. The CDR3 covers 15 residues. Written as DNA, the CDR3 is TGTGCCACCAGCTCCGGCGGGAGGGTTAACAATGAGCAGTTCTTC. Its translation: CATSSGGRVNNEQFF.

This clonotype was counted at least ten times. This rearrangement joins TRBV29-1 to TRBJ1-2; D remains ambiguous. V lost 4 bases and J lost 4, with 19 bases in between. Germline assignment: CDR1 SQVTM and CDR2 ANQGSEA. This CDR3 contains 15 residues. In DNA, the CDR3 is TGCAGCGTTGGTAGAGATAAGACATCTATCTATGGCTACACCTTC. Translating gives CSVGRDKTSIYGYTF.

This clonotype was counted ten times or more. The CDR3 spells CASSRDAWDNYGYTF. CDR3 sequence (DNA): TGTGCCAGCAGCCGTGACGCGTGGGATAACTATGGCTACACCTTC. This rearrangement joins TRBV7-9 to TRBJ1-2; D is unresolved. Trimming removed 5 bases from V and 1 base from J, with 14 bases in between. This CDR3 is built from 15 residues. Germline lookup yields CDR1 SEHNR and CDR2 FQNEAQ (reference sequence).

In its sample, this clonotype was seen a few times. V is TRBV3-1 and J is TRBJ2-2; 9 nucleotides line up with TRBD1. Germline V gene sequence: CDR1 LGHDT, CDR2 YNNKEL (reference sequence). J was trimmed by 3 bases and V by 8 bases; bases with no gene match: 4. The CDR3 has 14 residues. CDR3 sequence: CASGWTGDTGELFF. CDR3 nucleotides: TGTGCCAGCGGGTGGACAGGGGACACCGGGGAGCTGTTTTTT.

This clonotype is deemed medium-sized (0.01 to 0.1%). The gene calls are TRBV20-1 and TRBJ2-1; possible D gene TRBD2, 6 bases. The CDR3 has 13 residues. Per germline, CDR1 DFQATT and CDR2 SNEGSKA (reference sequence). Trimming pared 3 bases from V and 4 bases from J, leaving 10 bases between. CDR3 sequence: CSARLALYNEQFF. CDR3 sequence (DNA): TGCAGTGCTAGGCTAGCGTTATACAATGAGCAGTTCTTC.

This clonotype was seen a handful of times. The rearrangement joins TRBV28 to TRBJ2-5; TRBD2 is a possible D gene (5 bases). CDR3 length: 15 residues. The V gene's germline CDR1 is MDHEN and CDR2 SYDVKM. V lost 3 bases and J lost 7, with 18 bases in between. The CDR3 DNA follows: TGTGCCAGCAGTTTCACGGGGTCCCCCCTGGGGACCCAGTACTTC. Protein sequence: CASSFTGSPLGTQYF.

This clonotype has just a few counts. The gene calls are TRBV4-1 and TRBJ1-4; the match to TRBD1 covers 10 bases. The length of the CDR3 is 18 residues. After removal of 4 bases from V and 0 bases from J, the junction contained 8 bases not matched to a gene. Germline CDR1 reads MGHRA; CDR2 reads YSYEKL. This CDR3 is CASSRRQGATPTNEKLFF. Here the CDR3 DNA reads TGCGCCAGCAGCCGTAGACAGGGGGCCACCCCAACTAATGAAAAACTGTTTTTT.

This clonotype was recorded many times. This rearrangement joins TRBV6-6 to TRBJ2-5; D gene uncertain. Germline V CDR1 and CDR2: MNHNY, SVGAGI (reference sequence). Trimming left V 0 bases short and J 5 bases short, with 7 bases between. The CDR3 runs to 13 residues. The CDR3 region is CASSYSRVETQYF. The CDR3 DNA is TGTGCCAGCAGTTACTCTAGGGTTGAGACCCAGTACTTC.

The chain uses TRBV6-5 and TRBJ2-7, with TRBD2 as a possible D gene (5 bases). In germline, CDR1 is MNHEY, CDR2 SVGAGI. This CDR3 spans 14 amino acids. The germline V and J ends were trimmed by 5 bases and 3 bases, with 14 bases remaining between them. In nucleotides, the CDR3 is TGTGCCAGCAGTCAGGCCGCCCGGGGCTACGAGCAGTACTTC. It is translated as CASSQAARGYEQYF.

The CDR3 DNA reads as TGTGCCAGCAGCTTTCGCCCAGGGTCCGCAGATACGCAGTATTTT. This gives the protein CASSFRPGSADTQYF. The chain couples TRBV5-6 to TRBJ2-3; possibly TRBD1 for D (5 bases). V lost 2 bases and J 4 bases, leaving 14 bases between the germline ends. There are 15 residues in the CDR3. The V gene's germline CDR1 is SGHDT and CDR2 YYEEEE.

This clonotype has ten or more counts. The chain couples TRBV20-1 to TRBJ1-1; no reliable D call. This CDR3 spans 14 amino acids. V lost 2 bases and J 1 base, leaving 11 bases between the germline ends. Germline values: CDR1 DFQATT, CDR2 SNEGSKA (reference sequence). DNA for the CDR3: TGCAGTGCTAGACGGGAGGGAGCGAACACTGAAGCTTTCTTT. The encoded protein is CSARREGANTEAFF.